These 28 T cell receptor beta chains originate from one sample sequenced in a study of OX40 agonist ivuxolimab in advanced cancers. The library came from the immunoSEQ multiplex PCR assay. Not all clones reach the TCRdb copy of this immuneACCESS table, which keeps in-frame sequences only. Checked studies attribute under half of the gap to unresolved V genes and leave the rest unexplained. This sample is represented by around 60,000 clones; 86% of them were singletons. The ten largest clones capture 1% of the sample. Sample: CD4+ or CD8+ T cells sorted from blood, taken in a trial of the OX40 agonist ivuxolimab. These receptors all come from an adult with an advanced solid tumor such as melanoma, head and neck, liver or kidney cancer.

Here the CDR3 reads CASSIQVSSYNEQFF. The CDR3 coding sequence is TGCGCCAGCAGCATCCAGGTTAGCTCCTACAATGAGCAGTTCTTC. The V and J genes are TRBV5-1 and TRBJ2-1; D unclear. The V end lost 4 bases, the J end lost 0 bases, and 11 bases lay between the germline ends. Germline V gene sequence: CDR1 SGHRS, CDR2 YFSETQ. The CDR3 loop spans 15 amino acids.

V is TRBV7-3 and J is TRBJ2-2; D is uncertain. The germline gives CDR1 SGHTA, CDR2 FQGTGA. The CDR3 loop spans 13 amino acids. The V gene lost 5 bases and the J gene lost 5 bases, with 9 bases spanning the gap. CDR3 coding DNA: TGTGCCAGCAGCCTCAAATTGACCGGGGAGCTGTTTTTT. Encoded protein: CASSLKLTGELFF. Full variable domain (outside the CDR3, taken from reference TRBV7-3 and TRBJ2-2): GAGVSQTPSNKVTEKGKYVELRCDPISGHTALYWYRQSLGQGPEFLIYFQGTGAADDSGLPNDRFFAVRPEGSVSTLKIQRTERGDSAVYLCASSLKLTGELFFGEGSRLTVL.

The J gene is TRBJ2-7, the V gene TRBV5-1; a possible D gene is TRBD1 (5 bases). The CDR3 has 17 residues. V shed 6 bases and J shed 4 bases, with 26 bases lying between them. Per germline, CDR1 SGHRS and CDR2 YFSETQ. The CDR3 bases are TGCGCCAGCACCCACGCGACGTTAACGACAGATACATACGAGCAGTACTTC. It is translated as CASTHATLTTDTYEQYF.

The CDR3: CASSPRWGNTGELFF. For the CDR3, the DNA is TGTGCCAGCAGCCCCCGGTGGGGGAACACCGGGGAGCTGTTTTTT. This rearrangement joins TRBV7-9 to TRBJ2-2; the D is unclear. The CDR3 is 15 amino acids. Deletions cut 5 bases from V and 1 base from J, with 11 bases between. Germline V lookup: CDR1 SEHNR, CDR2 FQNEAQ (reference sequence). Full variable domain (rest looked up from reference TRBV7-9 and TRBJ2-2): DTGVSQNPRHKITKRGQNVTFRCDPISEHNRLYWYRQTLGQGPEFLTYFQNEAQLEKSRLLSDRFSAERPKGSFSTLEIQRTEQGDSAMYLCASSPRWGNTGELFFGEGSRLTVL.

The chain links TRBV7-2 to TRBJ1-5; tentatively, D is TRBD1 (5 bases). The germline CDR1 and CDR2 sequences are SGHTA and FQGNSA. The CDR3 contains 13 residues. The V end was cut by 5 bases, the J end by 8 bases, with 13 bases between. CDR3 region: CASSPRQLEPQHF. CDR3 sequence (DNA): TGTGCCAGCAGCCCCCGACAGTTGGAGCCCCAGCATTTT.

The rearrangement uses TRBV5-1 and TRBJ1-6; possibly TRBD1 for D (6 bases). The CDR3 sequence is 15 residues long. The germline V and J ends were trimmed by 0 bases and 8 bases, with 12 bases remaining between them. Germline V gene lookup returns CDR1 SGHRS and CDR2 YFSETQ. DNA for the CDR3: TGCGCCAGCAGCTTGGCGGGGGGCCGGGATTCACCCCTCCACTTT. This encodes CASSLAGGRDSPLHF.

V and J are TRBV29-1 and TRBJ1-1; perhaps TRBD1 as D (6 bases). V shed 5 bases and J shed 5 bases, with 21 bases lying between them. This CDR3 spans 15 amino acids. Per germline, CDR1 SQVTM and CDR2 ANQGSEA. The DNA of the CDR3 is TGCAGCGTTCGTGGCCTAGGGGGAAGGAGAACTGAAGCTTTCTTT. Amino acid sequence: CSVRGLGGRRTEAFF.

The genes are TRBV5-5 and TRBJ2-7, with 12 bases that match TRBD1. V dropped 4 bases and J dropped 0; count of bases not matched to a gene: 11. Germline CDR1 reads SGHKS; CDR2 reads YYEKEE (reference sequence). This CDR3 has 18 amino acids. CDR3 amino acids: CASSPGTGGYVFSYEQYF. Written as DNA, the CDR3 is TGTGCCAGCAGCCCAGGGACAGGGGGCTATGTTTTCTCCTACGAGCAGTACTTC.

The genes are TRBV4-1 and TRBJ2-5, with D perhaps matching TRBD1 or TRBD2 (5 bases each). There are 16 residues in the CDR3. CDR1 MGHRA and CDR2 YSYEKL come from the germline V gene. V shed 1 base and J shed 6 bases, with 18 bases lying between them. DNA of the CDR3: TGCGCCAGCAGCCAAGGCCCCCTGGGACCTGAAAAGACCCAGTACTTC. It specifies CASSQGPLGPEKTQYF.

For this clone: One junction end disagrees with the germline gene, perhaps due to a read error. V is TRBV5-1 and J is TRBJ2-7; D is perhaps TRBD1 (6 bases). This CDR3 comprises 13 residues. Germline values: CDR1 SGHRS, CDR2 YFSETQ. The CDR3 nucleotides read TGCGCCAGCAGCTTGGTTACAGGGACCGCTCCGGGCTTC. Protein sequence: CASSLVTGTAPGF. The full variable domain, rest sourced from reference TRBV5-1 and TRBJ2-7, is KAGVTQTPRYLIKTRGQQVTLSCSPISGHRSVSWYQQTPGQGLQFLFEYFSETQRNKGNFPGRFSGRQFSNSRSEMNVSTLELGDSALYLCASSLVTGTAPGFGPGTRLTVT.

The J gene is TRBJ2-4, the V gene TRBV2, with D unclear. Trimming pared 1 base from V and 13 bases from J, leaving 8 bases between. Germline V gene data show CDR1 as SNHLY and CDR2 as FYNNEI. The CDR3 covers 11 residues. The CDR3 sequence is CASSEEAEQYF. In DNA form, the CDR3 reads TGTGCCAGCAGTGAAGAGGCGGAGCAGTACTTC.

The chain combines TRBV7-8 with TRBJ1-2; D ambiguous. With 1 base removed from V and 4 bases from J, the gap between germline ends came to 10 bases. The CDR3 contains 14 residues. Germline-derived CDR1 and CDR2 are SGHVS and FQNEAQ. The CDR3 here is CASSLEGQAYGYTF. Written as DNA, the CDR3 is TGTGCCAGCAGCTTAGAGGGCCAGGCCTATGGCTACACCTTC. The full variable domain, its missing parts supplied by reference TRBV7-8 and TRBJ1-2, is GAGVSQSPRYKVAKRGQDVALRCDPISGHVSLFWYQQALGQGPEFLTYFQNEAQLDKSGLPSDRFFAERPEGSVSTLKIQRTQQEDSAVYLCASSLEGQAYGYTFGSGTRLTVV.

This chain connects TRBV4-2 to TRBJ1-4, with D perhaps matching TRBD1 (5 bases). The germline CDR1 and CDR2 sequences are LGHNA and YNFKEQ. Trimming took 5 bases from V and 2 from J, leaving 9 bases between them. The CDR3 is 14 residues long. The CDR3 here is CASSGDGTNEKLFF. DNA of the CDR3: TGTGCCAGCAGCGGGGACGGTACTAATGAAAAACTGTTTTTT.

CDR3 loop: CASSSLDRVNSPLHF. The CDR3 nucleotides are TGTGCCAGCTCATCCCTCGACAGGGTAAATTCACCCCTCCACTTT. V is TRBV18 and J is TRBJ1-6; 7 bases fit TRBD1. J lost 7 bases, V lost 5 bases, and 8 bases had no gene match. This CDR3 is 15 amino acids long. CDR1 is KGHSH, CDR2 LQKENI, per germline.

CDR3 DNA: TGCGCCAGCACCCTTAGCGGGGGGAACACCGGGGAGCTGTTTTTT. Translation: CASTLSGGNTGELFF. The chain couples TRBV5-1 to TRBJ2-2; 9 bases match TRBD2. This CDR3 comprises 15 residues. The V and J ends lost 6 bases and 1 base, in that order; junction bases with no gene match: 4. The V gene's germline CDR1 is SGHRS and CDR2 YFSETQ.

The rearrangement joins TRBV5-1 to TRBJ2-1; TRBD2 agrees at 10 bases. This CDR3 contains 16 residues. The V segment lost 0 bases and the J segment 4 bases; nucleotides outside the gene matches: 4. The germline CDR1 and CDR2 sequences are SGHRS and YFSETQ. CDR3 in amino acids: CASSLGLAGVYNEQFF. The CDR3 bases are TGCGCCAGCAGCTTGGGCCTAGCGGGAGTTTACAATGAGCAGTTCTTC.

The CDR3 loop is CASSERLAGGIYQETQYF. Here the CDR3 DNA reads TGTGCCAGCAGTGAAAGACTAGCGGGGGGCATCTACCAAGAGACCCAGTACTTC. The rearrangement uses TRBV6-1 and TRBJ2-5; 13 bases line up with TRBD2. CDR3 size: 18 residues. The ends lost 2 bases at V and 0 bases at J; junction bases unmatched: 6. The germline V gene encodes CDR1 MNHNS and CDR2 SASEGT.

The chain recombines TRBV7-2 with TRBJ2-7; either TRBD1 or TRBD2 may fit D (5 bases each). The CDR3 covers 15 residues. CDR1 SGHTA and CDR2 FQGNSA come from the germline V gene. V lost 3 bases, J lost 0 bases, and 12 bases lay in between. Here the CDR3 reads CASSFGALSSYEQYF. As DNA, the CDR3 is TGTGCCAGCAGCTTCGGGGCTCTGAGCTCCTACGAGCAGTACTTC.

The chain has TRBV18 and TRBJ1-5; D is undetermined. Germline V gene sequence: CDR1 KGHSH, CDR2 LQKENI. The V end lost 2 bases, the J end lost 4 bases, and 6 bases lay between the germline ends. This CDR3 region has 13 residues. The CDR3 DNA is TGTGCCAGCTCACCAGGATTTAATCAGCCCCAGCATTTT. Its protein is CASSPGFNQPQHF.

V is TRBV6-5 and J is TRBJ2-2, with D possibly matching TRBD1 (5 bases). Deletions cut 6 bases from V and 1 base from J, with 12 bases between. This CDR3 spans 15 amino acids. The germline V gene encodes CDR1 MNHEY and CDR2 SVGAGI. This CDR3 reads CASRRDSLNTGELFF. CDR3 sequence (DNA): TGTGCCAGCAGACGAGACAGCCTGAACACCGGGGAGCTGTTTTTT.

This sequence joins TRBV7-2 and TRBJ2-3; 9 bases are shared with TRBD1. Germline V gives CDR1 SGHTA, CDR2 FQGNSA. There are 16 residues in the CDR3. The V gene end was trimmed by 2 bases and the J gene end by 4 bases; junction bases not matched to a gene: 7. CDR3 in amino acids: CASSLSGTGRADTQYF. In DNA, the CDR3 is TGTGCCAGCAGCTTATCCGGGACAGGGAGAGCAGATACGCAGTATTTT.

The chain is built from TRBV5-5 and TRBJ1-2, with no clear D. V dropped 4 bases and J dropped 6 bases, with 13 bases sitting between them. Looked up from germline, CDR1 is SGHKS and CDR2 is YYEKEE (reference sequence). CDR3 length: 13 amino acids. The chain's CDR3 is CASSREAGDGYTF. The CDR3 DNA reads as TGTGCCAGCAGCCGCGAAGCAGGAGATGGCTACACCTTC. Variable domain in full (rest from reference TRBV5-5 and TRBJ1-2): DAGVTQSPTHLIKTRGQQVTLRCSPISGHKSVSWYQQVLGQGPQFIFQYYEKEERGRGNFPDRFSARQFPNYSSELNVNALLLGDSALYLCASSREAGDGYTFGSGTRLTVV.

The chain employs TRBV19 and TRBJ2-5, with 9 bases that match TRBD1. V was pared by 6 bases and J by 4 bases, with 6 bases of the junction left unmatched. The CDR3 has 14 amino acids. Germline V gene sequence: CDR1 LNHDA, CDR2 SQIVND (reference sequence). CDR3 residues: CASRPDRGGETQYF. The CDR3 DNA reads TGTGCCAGTAGGCCGGACAGGGGAGGAGAGACCCAGTACTTC.

The V call is TRBV6-1, the J call TRBJ1-2; no firm D call. V shed 6 bases and J shed 5 bases, with 10 bases lying between them. Germline V gene data show CDR1 as MNHNS and CDR2 as SASEGT. This CDR3 contains 12 residues. The CDR3 is CASSTVRYGYTF. CDR3 sequence (DNA): TGTGCCAGCAGCACAGTTAGGTATGGCTACACCTTC.

The chain couples TRBV18 to TRBJ1-2, with D possibly matching TRBD1 (5 bases). This CDR3 has 17 amino acids. Trimming pared 1 base from V and 1 base from J, leaving 16 bases between. Germline CDR1 and CDR2: KGHSH and LQKENI. CDR3 in amino acids: CASSPQITGQINYGYTF. CDR3 DNA: TGTGCCAGCTCACCACAGATTACCGGACAAATTAACTATGGCTACACCTTC.

The V gene is TRBV6-1, the J gene TRBJ2-7; D call uncertain. Trimming pared 6 bases from V and 6 bases from J, leaving 12 bases between. The CDR3 has 12 residues. CDR1 is MNHNS, CDR2 SASEGT, per germline. The CDR3 region has the DNA TGTGCCAGCAGCGACCATGGTTCCGAGCAGTACTTC. This translates into CASSDHGSEQYF.

This clone was seen a single time. The rearrangement joins TRBV7-2 to TRBJ2-7, with TRBD1 matching 7 bases. CDR3 length: 14 residues. Germline-derived CDR1 and CDR2 are SGHTA and FQGNSA. Germline trimming cut 7 bases from V and 2 bases from J; bases unmatched to any gene: 8. The CDR3 nucleotides are TGTGCCAGCATCCAGGACAGGTTGCCCTACGAGCAGTACTTC. This gives the protein CASIQDRLPYEQYF.

The V and J genes are TRBV7-7 and TRBJ2-5; 8 nucleotides agree with TRBD2. The trim removed 5 bases at V and 4 bases at J, leaving 6 bases unmatched. Germline V gene lookup returns CDR1 SSHAT and CDR2 FNYEAQ (reference sequence). CDR3 length: 14 residues. This CDR3 is CASSPGGAGETQYF. The CDR3 nucleotides read TGTGCCAGCAGCCCCGGGGGGGCCGGAGAGACCCAGTACTTC.